The source of this T cell receptor beta chain is a study of tumor-infiltrating lymphocytes in localized non-small cell lung cancer. For the study at large: Resected tumor was paired with non-adjacent uninvolved lung from the same patient.

On this clone: What it recognizes is unknown.

Regarding the study as a whole: Compared with uninvolved lung, tumors showed higher T cell infiltration by TCRbeta sequencing. IM1 and IM2 tumors showed no difference in T-cell fraction.

Germline-derived CDR1 and CDR2 are SGHRS and YFSETQ. Trimming took off 4 bases at V and 4 bases at J, with 5 bases between the two ends. The CDR3 contains 11 residues. Sequencing was performed with immunoSEQ multiplex PCR; in TCRdb, only in-frame clones are kept and a portion is missing. The data hold 11,000 or so clones, with 80% to 90% observed a single time. The specimen sequenced was uninvolved lung tissue not adjacent to the tumor. This TCR was recovered from a human donor with non-small cell lung cancer. J is TRBJ2-5 and V is TRBV5-1; D is undetermined. The CDR3 loop reads CASSAAETQYF. DNA for the CDR3: TGCGCCAGCAGCGCAGCAGAGACCCAGTACTTC. Full variable domain (remainder filled in from reference TRBV5-1 and TRBJ2-5): KAGVTQTPRYLIKTRGQQVTLSCSPISGHRSVSWYQQTPGQGLQFLFEYFSETQRNKGNFPGRFSGRQFSNSRSEMNVSTLELGDSALYLCASSAAETQYFGPGTRLLVL.